The 14 T cell receptor beta chains below come from one sample, sequenced in a study of blood T cell repertoires in COVID-19 (dated by TCRdb to the early 2020s). Libraries were built with the immunoSEQ multiplex PCR assay. In TCRdb, the immuneACCESS table is reduced to in-frame sequences with V and J assigned. These tables do not hold every clone; where another copy was compared, an unresolved V gene accounts for under half, and the others remain unexplained. Present in this sample are approximately 130,000 clones, roughly 86% of which were seen just once. About 17% of the sample is taken by the ten largest. The sequenced sample consisted of peripheral blood. Every receptor here comes from a woman aged 45-65 years who had recovered from COVID-19.

The chain couples TRBV15 to TRBJ1-2; TRBD1 is a possible D gene (6 bases). Germline V CDR1 and CDR2: LNHNV, YYDKDF (reference sequence). Trimming took off 1 base at V and 3 bases at J, with 9 bases between the two ends. The CDR3 has 14 amino acids. The CDR3 nucleotides are TGTGCCACCAGCAGAGCAGCAGGGGACTATGGCTACACCTTC. It codes for CATSRAAGDYGYTF.

This chain joins TRBV18 and TRBJ1-6; maybe TRBD1 (6 bases). Germline V CDR1 and CDR2: KGHSH, LQKENI. This CDR3 is built from 16 residues. The V gene lost 3 bases and the J gene lost 0 bases, with 9 bases spanning the gap. The CDR3 loop is CASSPTGSSYNSPLHF. The DNA for the CDR3 is TGTGCCAGCTCACCTACAGGGAGCTCCTATAATTCACCCCTCCACTTT.

This clone turned up a few times. The J gene is TRBJ2-3, the V gene TRBV10-3, with D tentatively TRBD1 (6 bases). The V gene's germline CDR1 is ENHRY and CDR2 SYGVKD. The V end lost 2 bases, the J end lost 2 bases, and 11 bases lay between the germline ends. This CDR3 contains 15 residues. The CDR3 spells CAISEGQFDTDTQYF. CDR3 bases: TGTGCCATCAGTGAGGGACAGTTTGACACAGATACGCAGTATTTT.

This clone occurred once. J is TRBJ1-4 and V is TRBV28; TRBD1 might be the D (5 bases). The germline V and J ends were trimmed by 3 bases and 2 bases, with 19 bases remaining between them. Germline V gene lookup returns CDR1 MDHEN and CDR2 SYDVKM. The CDR3 sequence is 18 residues long. The CDR3 DNA reads TGTGCCAGCAGTTTGGGAGGGACGACGATGGGGACTAATGAAAAACTGTTTTTT. Its translation: CASSLGGTTMGTNEKLFF.

The chain employs TRBV5-6 and TRBJ1-5; D is unresolved. The CDR3 extends over 13 amino acids. Trimming stripped 4 bases from V and 6 bases from J, with 11 bases between. Germline V CDR1 and CDR2: SGHDT, YYEEEE. The CDR3, as DNA: TGTGCCAGCAGCCATTTTGGTAGTCAGCCCCAGCATTTT. Its translation is CASSHFGSQPQHF. Based on the CDR3 plus reference TRBV5-6 and TRBJ1-5, the full variable domain is DAGVTQSPTHLIKTRGQQVTLRCSPKSGHDTVSWYQQALGQGPQFIFQYYEEEERQRGNFPDRFSGHQFPNYSSELNVNALLLGDSALYLCASSHFGSQPQHFGDGTRLSIL.

The chain joins TRBV7-9 to TRBJ2-1; 12 nucleotides match TRBD2. V trimming: 4 bases; J trimming: 8 bases; junction bases outside the gene matches: 3. CDR1 and CDR2 from the germline V gene are SEHNR and FQNEAQ (reference sequence). The CDR3 runs to 14 residues. CDR3 amino acids: CASSSSGGADEQFF. CDR3 nucleotides: TGTGCCAGCAGCTCTAGCGGGGGGGCCGATGAGCAGTTCTTC. Looking up the rest from reference TRBV7-9 and TRBJ2-1 gives the full variable domain: DTGVSQNPRHKITKRGQNVTFRCDPISEHNRLYWYRQTLGQGPEFLTYFQNEAQLEKSRLLSDRFSAERPKGSFSTLEIQRTEQGDSAMYLCASSSSGGADEQFFGPGTRLTVL.

V usage is TRBV6-1 and J usage is TRBJ2-2; TRBD2 aligns across 7 bases. Per germline, CDR1 MNHNS and CDR2 SASEGT. With 4 bases clipped from V and 0 bases from J, the junction kept 5 bases outside the gene matches. This CDR3 comprises 16 residues. In nucleotides, the CDR3 is TGTGCCAGCAGTGTATCTAGCGGATCGAACACCGGGGAGCTGTTTTTT. Translated, it gives CASSVSSGSNTGELFF.

The rearrangement links TRBV2 to TRBJ2-5; D is ambiguous. The V and J ends lost 8 bases and 2 bases respectively, with 15 bases between them. The CDR3 has 14 amino acids. Per germline, CDR1 SNHLY and CDR2 FYNNEI. The CDR3 nucleotides are TGTGCCAGCGAGTCATCTGGGCAGCAAGAGACCCAGTACTTC. Translating gives CASESSGQQETQYF.

The chain combines TRBV6-4 with TRBJ2-7; TRBD1 matches at 7 bases. Germline loops: CDR1 MRHNA, CDR2 SNTAGT. V lost 4 bases and J lost 5; bases outside the gene matches: 5. The CDR3 consists of 13 residues. This chain's CDR3 is CASSVETGHEQYF. CDR3 DNA sequence: TGTGCCAGCAGTGTGGAGACAGGGCACGAGCAGTACTTC.

A single count supports this clone. V and J are TRBV27 and TRBJ1-1, with 7 nucleotides matching TRBD1. CDR1 is MNHEY, CDR2 SMNVEV, per germline (reference sequence). Trimming cost V 5 bases and J 4 bases; bases outside gene matches: 10. This CDR3 is built from 15 residues. CDR3 coding DNA: TGTGCCAGCAGTCTAACTACAGGGGAACTCACTGAAGCTTTCTTT. It yields the protein CASSLTTGELTEAFF.

V is TRBV10-3 and J is TRBJ2-7, with a tentative D call TRBD1 (6 bases). V was cut by 6 bases and J by 3 bases, with 12 bases left in between. In germline, CDR1 is ENHRY, CDR2 SYGVKD. The CDR3 length is 13 residues. The CDR3 DNA reads TGTGCCATCAGAAAAAGGGACAACTACGAGCAGTACTTC. Protein product: CAIRKRDNYEQYF.

This clone came up a few times. The chain links TRBV2 to TRBJ2-5; D might be TRBD2 (5 bases). V dropped 3 bases and J dropped 5 bases, with 10 bases sitting between them. The CDR3 totals 13 residues. CDR1 is SNHLY and CDR2 is FYNNEI in the germline V gene. The CDR3 DNA reads as TGTGCCAGCAGTGAGGGAGCTTATGAGACCCAGTACTTC. Protein sequence: CASSEGAYETQYF.

The V and J genes are TRBV4-3 and TRBJ1-4; a weak D match, TRBD1 (6 bases). Germline CDR1 is LGHNA and CDR2 is YSLEER. Deletions cut 0 bases from V and 6 bases from J, with 17 bases between. The CDR3 has 17 residues. This chain's CDR3 is CASSQDLGGTSDEKLFF. The CDR3, as DNA: TGCGCCAGCAGCCAAGATCTGGGAGGGACAAGCGATGAAAAACTGTTTTTT.

This clone occurred once. The rearrangement links TRBV9 to TRBJ2-1; perhaps TRBD2 as D (6 bases). CDR1 is SGDLS and CDR2 is YYNGEE in the germline V gene. The CDR3 spans 14 residues. V gave up 3 bases and J gave up 4 bases, with 11 bases separating them. CDR3: CASSEGLEYNEQFF. CDR3 DNA: TGTGCCAGCAGCGAGGGACTGGAGTACAATGAGCAGTTCTTC.